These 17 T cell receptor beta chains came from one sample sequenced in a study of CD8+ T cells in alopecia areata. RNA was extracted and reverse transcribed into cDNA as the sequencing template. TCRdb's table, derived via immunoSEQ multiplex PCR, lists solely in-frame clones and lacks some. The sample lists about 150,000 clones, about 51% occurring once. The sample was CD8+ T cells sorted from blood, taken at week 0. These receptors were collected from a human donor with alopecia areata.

The CDR3 sequence is CAYRDRDYEQYF. In DNA form, the CDR3 reads TGTGCCTACCGGGACAGGGATTACGAGCAGTACTTC. The chain employs TRBV30 and TRBJ2-7; 9 nucleotides match TRBD1. Per germline, CDR1 GTSNPN and CDR2 SVGIG (reference sequence). The V gene end was trimmed by 7 bases and the J gene end by 4 bases; junction bases not matched to a gene: 5. The CDR3 extends over 12 amino acids.

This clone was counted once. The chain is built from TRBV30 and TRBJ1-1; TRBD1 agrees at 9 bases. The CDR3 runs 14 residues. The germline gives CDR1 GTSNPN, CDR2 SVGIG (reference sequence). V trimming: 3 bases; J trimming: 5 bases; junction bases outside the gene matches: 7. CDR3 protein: CAWSVTGGRTEAFF. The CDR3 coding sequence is TGTGCCTGGAGCGTAACAGGGGGCAGGACTGAAGCTTTCTTT.

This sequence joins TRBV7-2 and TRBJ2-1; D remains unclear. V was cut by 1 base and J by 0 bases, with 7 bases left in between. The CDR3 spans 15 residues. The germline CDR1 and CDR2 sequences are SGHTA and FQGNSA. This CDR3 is CASSLGKASYNEQFF. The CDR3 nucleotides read TGTGCCAGCAGCTTAGGGAAGGCCTCCTACAATGAGCAGTTCTTC. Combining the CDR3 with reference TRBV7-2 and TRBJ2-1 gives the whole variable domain GAGVSQSPSNKVTEKGKDVELRCDPISGHTALYWYRQSLGQGLEFLIYFQGNSAPDKSGLPSDRFSAERTGGSVSTLTIQRTQQEDSAVYLCASSLGKASYNEQFFGPGTRLTVL.

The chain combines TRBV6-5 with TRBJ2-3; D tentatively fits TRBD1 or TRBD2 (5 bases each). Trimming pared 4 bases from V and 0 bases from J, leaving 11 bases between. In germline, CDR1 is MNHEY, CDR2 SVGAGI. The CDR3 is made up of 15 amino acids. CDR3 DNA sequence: TGTGCCAGCAGTTTTGAGGGGTTCAGCACAGATACGCAGTATTTT. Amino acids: CASSFEGFSTDTQYF.

The DNA of the CDR3 is TGTGCCAGCAGCCTAAGTAGGGCAGAGACCCAGTACTTC. Translating it yields CASSLSRAETQYF. V and J are TRBV6-5 and TRBJ2-5; D is unclear. This CDR3 spans 13 amino acids. The germline CDR1 and CDR2 sequences are MNHEY and SVGAGI. The germline V and J ends were trimmed by 6 bases and 4 bases, with 12 bases remaining between them.

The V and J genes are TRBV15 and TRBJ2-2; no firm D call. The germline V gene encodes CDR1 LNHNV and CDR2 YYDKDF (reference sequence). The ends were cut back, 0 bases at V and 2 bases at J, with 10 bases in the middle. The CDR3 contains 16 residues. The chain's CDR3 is CATSRDIAANTGELFF. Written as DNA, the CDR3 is TGTGCCACCAGCAGAGATATAGCAGCCAACACCGGGGAGCTGTTTTTT.

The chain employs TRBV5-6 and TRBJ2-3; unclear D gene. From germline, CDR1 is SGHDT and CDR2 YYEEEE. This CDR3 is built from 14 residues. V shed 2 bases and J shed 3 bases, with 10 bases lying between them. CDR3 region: CASSLSSPTDTQYF. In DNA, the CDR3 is TGTGCCAGCAGCTTATCCAGCCCAACAGATACGCAGTATTTT. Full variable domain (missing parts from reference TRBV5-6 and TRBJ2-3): DAGVTQSPTHLIKTRGQQVTLRCSPKSGHDTVSWYQQALGQGPQFIFQYYEEEERQRGNFPDRFSGHQFPNYSSELNVNALLLGDSALYLCASSLSSPTDTQYFGPGTRLTVL.

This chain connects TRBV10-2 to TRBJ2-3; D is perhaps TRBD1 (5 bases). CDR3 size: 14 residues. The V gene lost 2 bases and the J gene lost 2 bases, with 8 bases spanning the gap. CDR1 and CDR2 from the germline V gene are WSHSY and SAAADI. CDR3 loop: CASSEGAITDTQYF. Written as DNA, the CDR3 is TGCGCCAGCAGTGAGGGGGCGATCACAGATACGCAGTATTTT.

The CDR3 DNA follows: TGTGCCAGCGGGGGATCTGGGGCCAACGTCCTGACTTTC. Translated: CASGGSGANVLTF. V usage is TRBV9 and J usage is TRBJ2-6; D possibly matches TRBD1 or TRBD2 (5 bases each). Between the trimmed V and J ends, which lost 7 bases and 1 base, there was a span of 6 bases. The CDR3 is 13 amino acids. From germline, CDR1 is SGDLS and CDR2 YYNGEE.

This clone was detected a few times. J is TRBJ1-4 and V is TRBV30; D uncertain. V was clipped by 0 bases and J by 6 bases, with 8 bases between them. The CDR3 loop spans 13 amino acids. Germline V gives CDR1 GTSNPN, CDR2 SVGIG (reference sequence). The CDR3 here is CAWSVWEDEKLFF. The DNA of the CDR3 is TGTGCCTGGAGTGTATGGGAGGATGAAAAACTGTTTTTT.

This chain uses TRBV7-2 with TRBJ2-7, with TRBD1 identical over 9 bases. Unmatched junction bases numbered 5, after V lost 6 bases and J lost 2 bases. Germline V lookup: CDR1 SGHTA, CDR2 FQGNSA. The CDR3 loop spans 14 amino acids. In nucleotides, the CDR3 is TGTGCCAGCAGAGGGGGGACAGGGACCTACGAGCAGTACTTC. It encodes CASRGGTGTYEQYF.

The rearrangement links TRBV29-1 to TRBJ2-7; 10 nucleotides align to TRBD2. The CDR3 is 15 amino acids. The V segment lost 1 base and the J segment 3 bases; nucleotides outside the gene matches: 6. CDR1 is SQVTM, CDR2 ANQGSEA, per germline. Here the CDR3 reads CSVEGLAGARYEQYF. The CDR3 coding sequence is TGCAGCGTTGAAGGGCTAGCGGGGGCTCGCTACGAGCAGTACTTC.

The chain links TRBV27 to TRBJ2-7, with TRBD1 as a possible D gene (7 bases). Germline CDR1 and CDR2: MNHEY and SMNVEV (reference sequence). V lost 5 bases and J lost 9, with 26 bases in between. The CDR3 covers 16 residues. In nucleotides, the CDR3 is TGTGCCAGCAGTCGCGACAGGGACTCCCTTAGGACGATGCAGTACTTC. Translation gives CASSRDRDSLRTMQYF.

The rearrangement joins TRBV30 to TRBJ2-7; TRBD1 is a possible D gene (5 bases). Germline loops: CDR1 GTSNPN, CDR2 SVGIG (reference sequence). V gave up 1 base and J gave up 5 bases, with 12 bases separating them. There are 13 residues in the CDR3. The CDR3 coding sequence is TGTGCCTGGAGTGGAGGAAGGGGCAACGAGCAGTACTTC. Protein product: CAWSGGRGNEQYF.

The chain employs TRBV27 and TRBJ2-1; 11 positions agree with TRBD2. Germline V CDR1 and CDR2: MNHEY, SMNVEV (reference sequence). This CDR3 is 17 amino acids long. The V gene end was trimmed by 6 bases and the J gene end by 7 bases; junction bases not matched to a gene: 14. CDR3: CASRTPLSGGAGNEQFF. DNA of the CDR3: TGTGCCAGCAGAACCCCACTTAGCGGGGGGGCTGGGAATGAGCAGTTCTTC.

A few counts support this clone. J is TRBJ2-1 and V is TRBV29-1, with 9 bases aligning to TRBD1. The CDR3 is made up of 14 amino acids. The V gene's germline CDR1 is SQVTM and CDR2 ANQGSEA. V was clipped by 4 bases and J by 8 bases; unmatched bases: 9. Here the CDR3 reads CSVVGDRAVDEQFF. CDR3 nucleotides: TGCAGCGTTGTGGGGGACAGGGCGGTAGATGAGCAGTTCTTC.

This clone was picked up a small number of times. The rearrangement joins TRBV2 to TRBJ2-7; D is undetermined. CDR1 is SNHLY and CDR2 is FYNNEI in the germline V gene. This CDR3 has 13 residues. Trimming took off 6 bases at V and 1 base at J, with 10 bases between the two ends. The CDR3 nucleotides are TGTGCCAGCAGCCAAGGACGGTCCTACGAGCAGTACTTC. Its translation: CASSQGRSYEQYF.